Each of the 30 T cell receptor beta chains below was sequenced from the same sample in a study of blood T cells in healthy people across ages. A second about 7 to 12 cycle PCR used barcoded and J-beta primers. Via MiXCR, TCRdb re-called the 5' RACE reads, giving one row per CDR3 protein. The profile shows 1.5 million to 2 million distinct CDR3 sequences, approximately 28% of them singletons. The specimen was blood. The source is a woman between 25 and 40 years old in good health.

The rearrangement joins TRBV5-1 to TRBJ2-7; possibly TRBD1 or TRBD2 for D (5 bases each). The CDR3 spans 16 residues. V was shortened by 3 bases and J by 5 bases, with 21 bases between the two germline ends. Germline CDR1 is SGHRS and CDR2 is YFSETQ. The CDR3 here is CASSSTGAPPLNEQYF. As DNA, the CDR3 is TGCGCCAGCAGCTCGACCGGGGCTCCCCCTCTTAACGAGCAGTACTTC. Full variable domain (outside the CDR3, taken from reference TRBV5-1 and TRBJ2-7): KAGVTQTPRYLIKTRGQQVTLSCSPISGHRSVSWYQQTPGQGLQFLFEYFSETQRNKGNFPGRFSGRQFSNSRSEMNVSTLELGDSALYLCASSSTGAPPLNEQYFGPGTRLTVT.

This clonotype turned up a few times. This chain links TRBV12-3 or TRBV12-4 with TRBJ1-2, with TRBD1 matching over 9 bases. This CDR3 is built from 15 residues. The J segment lost 6 bases and the V segment lost 5 bases, leaving 10 bases of the junction unmatched. CDR3: CASSPTGTGIHGYTF. CDR3 sequence (DNA): TGTGCCAGCAGTCCAACCGGGACAGGGATCCATGGCTACACCTTC.

V usage is TRBV20-1 and J usage is TRBJ2-7, with 8 bases fitting TRBD1. CDR1 and CDR2 from the germline V gene are DFQATT and SNEGSKA (reference sequence). The CDR3 consists of 13 residues. Trimming took 3 bases from V and 4 from J; bases not matched to a gene: 5. In DNA, the CDR3 is TGCAGTGCTAGGGGGGACAGGTTGTACGAGCAGTACTTC. This sequence encodes CSARGDRLYEQYF.

This clonotype was observed at least ten times. This chain joins TRBV12-3 or TRBV12-4 and TRBJ2-5, with D unresolved. The CDR3 has 12 residues. Trimming took 6 bases from V and 5 from J, leaving 10 bases between them. The CDR3 nucleotides are TGTGCCAGCAGCCCCCAGTTGGAGACCCAGTACTTC. Residues: CASSPQLETQYF.

J is TRBJ2-7 and V is TRBV5-1; D is undetermined. Germline CDR1 SGHRS, CDR2 YFSETQ. The CDR3 runs 13 residues. Trimming shortened V by 0 bases and J by 6 bases, and 10 bases separated the two germline ends. CDR3 sequence reads: CASSLEAQSEQYF. The CDR3 DNA reads as TGCGCCAGCAGCTTGGAGGCCCAGAGCGAGCAGTACTTC.

The table lists this clonotype with a few counts. CDR3 nucleotides: TGTGCCAGCAGTGAAGAATCACGGATATCGTACAATGAGCAGTTCTTC. Protein: CASSEESRISYNEQFF. The V and J genes are TRBV2 and TRBJ2-1, with D hard to call. Trimming pared 1 base from V and 4 bases from J, leaving 14 bases between. The CDR3 has 16 amino acids. The germline gives CDR1 SNHLY, CDR2 FYNNEI.

The chain recombines TRBV7-2 with TRBJ1-5; no clear D gene. V gave up 6 bases and J gave up 4 bases, with 16 bases separating them. Germline CDR1 reads SGHTA; CDR2 reads FQGNSA. The CDR3 has 15 residues. CDR3 sequence: CASSQALDGNQPQHF. In DNA form, the CDR3 reads TGTGCCAGCAGTCAGGCCTTGGACGGGAATCAGCCCCAGCATTTT.

The chain has TRBV7-3 and TRBJ2-1; D tentatively fits TRBD1 or TRBD2 (6 bases each). Trimming stripped 0 bases from V and 10 bases from J, with 13 bases between. The germline V gene encodes CDR1 SGHTA and CDR2 FQGTGA. CDR3 length equals 14 residues. The CDR3 here is CASSLTGGTQEQFF. The CDR3 nucleotides are TGTGCCAGCAGCTTAACTGGGGGGACACAAGAGCAGTTCTTC.

Here the CDR3 reads CSVEGGWRLRNTEAFF. The CDR3 DNA sequence: TGCAGCGTTGAGGGAGGATGGAGGTTACGAAACACTGAAGCTTTCTTT. The chain links TRBV29-1 to TRBJ1-1; D is ambiguous. The CDR3 totals 16 residues. The V gene's germline CDR1 is SQVTM and CDR2 ANQGSEA. V lost 3 bases, J lost 2 bases, and 19 bases lay in between.

In its sample, this clonotype was seen many times. V and J are TRBV5-5 and TRBJ2-7; D is perhaps TRBD1 (5 bases). Germline-derived CDR1 and CDR2 are SGHKS and YYEKEE (reference sequence). V lost 7 bases and J 3 bases, leaving 14 bases between the germline ends. The CDR3 extends over 13 amino acids. The CDR3 sequence: CASEVLDSYEQYF. CDR3 nucleotides: TGTGCCAGCGAAGTCTTAGACAGCTACGAGCAGTACTTC.

The V gene is TRBV4-1, the J gene TRBJ2-1; 8 bases are a match to TRBD2. The CDR3 loop spans 18 amino acids. Germline assignment: CDR1 MGHRA and CDR2 YSYEKL. V lost 3 bases to trimming and J lost 1 base; unmatched junction nucleotides: 11. CDR3 residues: CASSQMGLVGLSYNEQFF. In DNA form, the CDR3 reads TGCGCCAGCAGCCAGATGGGACTAGTGGGTCTATCCTACAATGAGCAGTTCTTC.

This chain joins TRBV7-2 and TRBJ1-1; TRBD1 might be the D (6 bases). Per the germline V gene, CDR1 is SGHTA and CDR2 is FQGNSA. The V end was cut by 5 bases, the J end by 5 bases, with 18 bases between. This CDR3 spans 15 amino acids. The CDR3 nucleotides are TGTGCCAGCAGCAAACAGGGAAGGGGCGTTACTGAAGCTTTCTTT. Protein product: CASSKQGRGVTEAFF.

This clonotype has a count of ten or more. A junction boundary mismatches the germline segment, possibly from a read error. V is TRBV18 and J is TRBJ2-5; 10 nucleotides align to TRBD2. The germline V gene has CDR1 KGHSH and CDR2 LQKENI. The CDR3 contains 16 residues. The CDR3 reads CASSPQIAGGQETQYF. CDR3 bases: TGCGCCAGCAGCCCCCAGATAGCGGGGGGCCAAGAGACCCAGTACTTC.

The sample holds many counts of this clonotype. The V call is TRBV7-9, the J call TRBJ2-1, with D unclear. Trimming left V 7 bases short and J 5 bases short, with 9 bases between. In germline, CDR1 is SEHNR, CDR2 FQNEAQ (reference sequence). This CDR3 contains 12 residues. Here the CDR3 DNA reads TGTGCCAGCATACCCTCACACAATGAGCAGTTCTTC. Translation gives CASIPSHNEQFF.

Worth noting for this clonotype: One junction end does not reproduce the germline sequence, and a read error may be involved. In DNA form, the CDR3 reads TGCGCCGGCAGCCAAGTAACAAGGGACAGCTCGTACGAGCAGTACTTC. Its translation: CAGSQVTRDSSYEQYF. The chain is built from TRBV4-3 and TRBJ2-7; TRBD1 aligns across 7 bases. The CDR3 runs 16 residues. Per germline, CDR1 LGHNA and CDR2 YSLEER.

This clonotype appeared a few times. The chain is built from TRBV2 and TRBJ1-2; 9 nucleotides match TRBD1. The ends lost 9 bases at V and 4 bases at J; junction bases unmatched: 9. This CDR3 region has 14 residues. Germline V gene data show CDR1 as SNHLY and CDR2 as FYNNEI. DNA of the CDR3: TGTGCCAGGCGAGGGGGACAGGGAAGCTATGGCTACACCTTC. It yields the protein CARRGGQGSYGYTF.

In regard to this clonotype: Mismatch with germline at one junction end may stem from a read error. This chain joins TRBV7-2 and TRBJ2-5; no reliable D call. This CDR3 is 11 amino acids long. From germline, CDR1 is SGHTA and CDR2 FQGNSA. CDR3 nucleotide sequence: TGTGCCAGCAGCTTAAGAGAGACCCCGTACTTC. Translated, it gives CASSLRETPYF.

The CDR3 loop is CASSSTEYRYTF. The CDR3, as DNA: TGTGCCAGCAGCTCGACGGAGTATCGCTACACCTTC. V is TRBV7-2 and J is TRBJ1-2; D gene unclear. The CDR3 is 12 residues long. Trimming removed 4 bases from V and 9 bases from J, with 12 bases in between. Germline lookup yields CDR1 SGHTA and CDR2 FQGNSA.

V gene TRBV5-1 combines with J gene TRBJ2-6, with a weak D call TRBD1 (6 bases). V lost 7 bases and J 0 bases, leaving 20 bases between the germline ends. CDR1 SGHRS and CDR2 YFSETQ come from the germline V gene. This CDR3 region has 18 residues. CDR3 sequence reads: CASAKTGSLFSGANVLTF. CDR3 sequence (DNA): TGCGCCAGCGCCAAAACAGGGAGCCTTTTCTCTGGGGCCAACGTCCTGACTTTC.

The chain couples TRBV3-1 to TRBJ1-2; D perhaps matches TRBD1 (5 bases). The CDR3 is made up of 16 amino acids. The V end was cut by 1 base, the J end by 4 bases, with 16 bases between. The V gene's germline CDR1 is LGHDT and CDR2 YNNKEL (reference sequence). The CDR3 nucleotides read TGTGCCAGCAGCCAAGGTCCGGGACCAAAGTCCTATGGCTACACCTTC. Translated, it gives CASSQGPGPKSYGYTF.

The chain carries TRBV11-2 and TRBJ2-7; D is possibly TRBD1 (6 bases). The germline V gene has CDR1 SGHAT and CDR2 FQNNGV. V dropped 5 bases and J dropped 2 bases, with 10 bases sitting between them. This CDR3 has 13 amino acids. The CDR3 is CASSARQAYEQYF. CDR3 in DNA: TGTGCCAGCAGCGCCCGACAGGCCTACGAGCAGTACTTC.

This chain links TRBV5-5 with TRBJ2-2, with 11 bases matching TRBD2. This CDR3 is 15 amino acids long. CDR1 is SGHKS and CDR2 is YYEKEE in the germline V gene (reference sequence). After removal of 4 bases from V and 5 bases from J, the junction contained 4 bases not matched to a gene. CDR3 nucleotide sequence: TGTGCCAGCAGCACCGTAGCGGGAGGGACCGGGGAGCTGTTTTTT. Amino acids: CASSTVAGGTGELFF.

V is TRBV20-1 and J is TRBJ2-3; TRBD2 aligns across 9 bases. The CDR3 sequence is 16 residues long. With V trimmed by 3 bases and J by 6 bases, 13 bases remained unmatched. Germline-derived CDR1 and CDR2 are DFQATT and SNEGSKA (reference sequence). The CDR3 DNA reads TGCAGTGCTAGCAGGCCCCTAGCGGGGCCGGGGGATACGCAGTATTTT. It codes for CSASRPLAGPGDTQYF.

This clonotype was detected only a few times. V and J are TRBV21-1 and TRBJ2-3; the table's D call, TRBD1, has no DNA check behind it. TRBV21-1 is given as a pseudogene. The CDR3 is 15 amino acids. Here the CDR3 DNA reads TGTGGCAGCAGCAATCTTACAGGGATGGCAGATACGCAGTATTTT. It encodes CGSSNLTGMADTQYF.

The chain carries TRBV5-1 and TRBJ1-2; 9 positions match TRBD1. This CDR3 region has 14 residues. The V and J ends lost 3 bases and 7 bases, in that order; junction bases with no gene match: 7. CDR1 is SGHRS, CDR2 YFSETQ, per germline. CDR3 amino acids: CASSWRGQGSGYTF. In DNA, the CDR3 is TGCGCCAGCAGCTGGAGGGGACAGGGATCTGGCTACACCTTC.

This clonotype was picked up a small number of times. At one end, the junction sequence differs from germline, possibly due to a read error. This chain connects TRBV18 to TRBJ1-2; maybe TRBD1 (6 bases). Germline CDR1 reads KGHSH; CDR2 reads LQKENI. This CDR3 region has 14 residues. Written as DNA, the CDR3 is TGTGTCAGCTCAGCCGATCAGGGGCTCTATGGCTACACCTTC. Translation: CVSSADQGLYGYTF.

This clonotype was observed many times. The rearrangement uses TRBV10-2 and TRBJ2-7; D gene uncertain. There are 15 residues in the CDR3. V was clipped by 7 bases and J by 4 bases, with 20 bases between them. Germline assignment: CDR1 WSHSY and CDR2 SAAADI. In DNA form, the CDR3 reads TGCGCCAGCAAAACGGATGGAACGGTCGGATACGAGCAGTACTTC. This translates into CASKTDGTVGYEQYF.

This clonotype was picked up many times. The gene calls are TRBV20-1 and TRBJ2-7; 10 bases are shared with TRBD1. V dropped 2 bases and J dropped 4; count of bases not matched to a gene: 11. The CDR3 is 16 amino acids. Per the germline V gene, CDR1 is DFQATT and CDR2 is SNEGSKA (reference sequence). The CDR3 DNA reads TGCAGTGCTAGACCGCCACATGGACAGGGGGGGTACGAGCAGTACTTC. This sequence encodes CSARPPHGQGGYEQYF.

The gene calls are TRBV12-3 or TRBV12-4 and TRBJ1-3, with no clear D. This CDR3 is 15 amino acids long. Trimming pared 5 bases from V and 0 bases from J, leaving 11 bases between. CDR3: CASSPGSRSGNTIYF. The DNA of the CDR3 is TGTGCCAGCAGTCCGGGGTCCCGCTCTGGAAACACCATATATTTT.

This clonotype was seen more than once but under ten times. The chain uses TRBV7-2 and TRBJ2-5, with D unresolved. Trimming cost V 5 bases and J 2 bases, with 12 bases left between them. The length of the CDR3 is 14 residues. Looked up from germline, CDR1 is SGHTA and CDR2 is FQGNSA. The CDR3 nucleotides are TGTGCCAGCAGCCTTTTTCAAGGACAAGAGACCCAGTACTTC. This encodes CASSLFQGQETQYF.